The text below deals with one T cell receptor beta chain. Its antigen is currently unknown. This entry comes from a study of shared clonotypes between healthy human individuals. Execution of the assay was at deep level. Under the authors' procedure: Junction-only immunoSEQ data arrived without quality scores, meaning filtering differed. Clones were read by immunoSEQ multiplex PCR, and TCRdb kept only the in-frame ones, dropping some. Clone size and the V and J calls come from that table; the DNA yielded D and trimming. The sample consists of around 510,000 clones, roughly 95% of them appearing once. Study observations and caveats: The rarefaction results pointed to incomplete sorted-subset sequencing despite large depth. The genetic and exposure-history diversity represented was limited by few donors.

Unmatched junction bases numbered 4, after V lost 7 bases and J lost 4 bases. Germline V CDR1 and CDR2: MNHEY, SVGAGI. The CDR3 totals 14 residues. The sample consisted of naive CD4+ T cells sorted from blood. Subset of the sample: CD45RA+ positively selected. The rearrangement joins TRBV6-5 to TRBJ2-7; 13 nucleotides line up with TRBD2. This clonotype was obtained from a woman aged 25-40 years in good health. CDR3 coding DNA: TGTGCCAGCACCGAGACTAGCGGGGGGTACGAGCAGTACTTC. This sequence encodes CASTETSGGYEQYF.